This TCR beta chain was captured by sequencing in a study of T cells expressing NK-cell markers. This CDR3 has 11 residues. CDR1 is SNHLY and CDR2 is FYNNEI in the germline V gene. TCRdb derives one entry per CDR3 protein from the 5' RACE reads, leaving out DNA. This sample's table has about 260,000 distinct CDR3 sequences. The TCR sequence derives from a man aged 18-30 years in good health. The gene calls are TRBV2 and TRBJ1-2. Sequencing was done on a sample of blood T cells: a sorted CD56 or NKG2C T cell subset, CD4+ or CD8+ T cells, or bulk PBMC T cells (not recorded which). The CDR3 is CASREAYGYTF.